These T cell receptor beta chains were read from a single sample in a study of CD8 T cells in Susac syndrome. TCRdb independently ran MiXCR on the immunoSEQ multiplex PCR reads; one entry per CDR3 protein. The sample records about 83,000 distinct CDR3 sequences, roughly 96% being singletons. The sample taken for sequencing was CD8+ T cells from PBMCs. Source of these receptors: a human donor with Susac syndrome. Both conserved end residues are part of each CDR3. A D gene is named only where the DNA matches it firmly. Clone size appears in some rows only: once, few, many, or a class for an expanded clone.

D gene: TRBD2; clone size: -; CDR3 length: 15; V gene: TRBV5-4; J gene: TRBJ2-7; CDR3 DNA: TGTGCCAGCAGCTTGGGAACTAGCGGGAGCTACGAGCAGTACTTC; CDR3 protein: CASSLGTSGSYEQYF
D gene: -; clone size: -; CDR3 length: 13; V gene: TRBV5-1; J gene: TRBJ1-2; CDR3 DNA: TGCGCCAGCAGATACTTGCATAACTATGGCTACACCTTC; CDR3 protein: CASRYLHNYGYTF
D gene: TRBD1; clone size: -; CDR3 length: 14; V gene: TRBV10-3; J gene: TRBJ1-2; CDR3 DNA: TGTGCCATCACCGCGGGACAGGTCACGGGGGGCTACACCTTC; CDR3 protein: CAITAGQVTGGYTF
D gene: -; clone size: -; CDR3 length: 15; V gene: TRBV13; J gene: TRBJ2-1; CDR3 DNA: TGTGCCAGCAGCCCGGGACCTTCCTCTTACAATGAGCAGTTCTTC; CDR3 protein: CASSPGPSSYNEQFF
D gene: TRBD1; clone size: -; CDR3 length: 14; V gene: TRBV20-1; J gene: TRBJ1-5; CDR3 DNA: TGCAGTGCTCCGGACAGGGGCGGCAATCAGCCCCAGCATTTT; CDR3 protein: CSAPDRGGNQPQHF
D gene: TRBD2; clone size: -; CDR3 length: 14; V gene: TRBV3-1; J gene: TRBJ2-7; CDR3 DNA: TGTGCCAGCAGCCCGGGACTAGATTCTAACGAGCAGTACTTC; CDR3 protein: CASSPGLDSNEQYF
D gene: -; clone size: -; CDR3 length: 13; V gene: TRBV13; J gene: TRBJ1-1; CDR3 DNA: TGTGCCAGCAGCTTATTATCCGACACTGAAGCTTTCTTT; CDR3 protein: CASSLLSDTEAFF
D gene: TRBD2; clone size: few; CDR3 length: 17; V gene: TRBV28; J gene: TRBJ2-7; CDR3 DNA: TGTGCCAGCAGTTTACCAGGACTAGCGGGCGACGACTACGAGCAGTACTTC; CDR3 protein: CASSLPGLAGDDYEQYF
D gene: -; clone size: once; CDR3 length: 16; V gene: TRBV13; J gene: TRBJ2-6; CDR3 DNA: TGTGCCAGCAGCCCCGAGGGGAGCTCTGGGGCCAACGTCCTGACTTTC; CDR3 protein: CASSPEGSSGANVLTF
D gene: -; clone size: -; CDR3 length: 13; V gene: TRBV7-9; J gene: TRBJ1-2; CDR3 DNA: TGTGCCAGCAGCTTAGATTCCGTCTATGGCTACACCTTC; CDR3 protein: CASSLDSVYGYTF
D gene: -; clone size: -; CDR3 length: 14; V gene: TRBV9; J gene: TRBJ2-6; CDR3 DNA: TGTGCCAGCAGCCCCCCGTCTGGGGCCAACGTCCTGACTTTC; CDR3 protein: CASSPPSGANVLTF
D gene: -; clone size: -; CDR3 length: 13; V gene: TRBV3-1; J gene: TRBJ1-1; CDR3 DNA: TGTGCCAGCAGCCAACCCCCGGGGACTGAAGCTTTCTTT; CDR3 protein: CASSQPPGTEAFF
D gene: -; clone size: -; CDR3 length: 15; V gene: TRBV19; J gene: TRBJ2-5; CDR3 DNA: TGTGCCAGTAGTTCAGATCGCAGGGTCAAGGAGACCCAGTACTTC; CDR3 protein: CASSSDRRVKETQYF
D gene: -; clone size: -; CDR3 length: 15; V gene: TRBV14; J gene: TRBJ1-1; CDR3 DNA: TGTGCCAGCAGCCAATCCTCGGACCTGGGGACTGAAGCTTTCTTT; CDR3 protein: CASSQSSDLGTEAFF
D gene: -; clone size: -; CDR3 length: 13; V gene: TRBV14; J gene: TRBJ1-6; CDR3 DNA: TGTGCCAGCAGCCAAGCGTTCGGGGTATCCCTCCACTTT; CDR3 protein: CASSQAFGVSLHF
D gene: -; clone size: -; CDR3 length: 17; V gene: TRBV4-1; J gene: TRBJ1-2; CDR3 DNA: TGCGCCAGCAGCCAAGTTATCCCGTGGCGGGGGCACGATGGCTACACCTTC; CDR3 protein: CASSQVIPWRGHDGYTF
D gene: -; clone size: -; CDR3 length: 16; V gene: TRBV4-1; J gene: TRBJ1-5; CDR3 DNA: TGCGCCAGCAGCCTCTCGGACAGCGGGAGCAATCAGCCCCAGCATTTT; CDR3 protein: CASSLSDSGSNQPQHF
D gene: TRBD1; clone size: once; CDR3 length: 14; V gene: TRBV13; J gene: TRBJ2-7; CDR3 DNA: TGTGCCAGCAGCTTCACAGGGGGGAGCTACGAGCAGTACTTC; CDR3 protein: CASSFTGGSYEQYF
D gene: TRBD2; clone size: -; CDR3 length: 13; V gene: TRBV20-1; J gene: TRBJ2-4; CDR3 DNA: TGCGCCGGCGGGGGGGGAGGGGAAAACATTCAGTACTTC; CDR3 protein: CAGGGGGENIQYF
D gene: -; clone size: -; CDR3 length: 13; V gene: TRBV5-4; J gene: TRBJ2-1; CDR3 DNA: TGTGCCAGCAGCTTGTTGGTAGGGGATGAGCAGTTCTTC; CDR3 protein: CASSLLVGDEQFF
D gene: -; clone size: -; CDR3 length: 16; V gene: TRBV20-1; J gene: TRBJ2-5; CDR3 DNA: TGCAGTGCCGTAGCCGGGACGGCGGCAATTGGGGAGACCCAGTACTTC; CDR3 protein: CSAVAGTAAIGETQYF
D gene: TRBD1; clone size: -; CDR3 length: 15; V gene: TRBV20-1; J gene: TRBJ1-4; CDR3 DNA: TGCAGTGCACCCGGACAGGGTGCAACTAATGAAAAACTGTTTTTT; CDR3 protein: CSAPGQGATNEKLFF
D gene: TRBD2; clone size: -; CDR3 length: 13; V gene: TRBV27; J gene: TRBJ2-3; CDR3 DNA: TGTGCCAGCGGTCTAGCGGACACAGATACGCAGTATTTT; CDR3 protein: CASGLADTDTQYF
D gene: -; clone size: -; CDR3 length: 14; V gene: TRBV5-1; J gene: TRBJ1-5; CDR3 DNA: TGCGCCAGCAGCTTGTATGTCGGGGGTCAGCCCCAGCATTTT; CDR3 protein: CASSLYVGGQPQHF
D gene: -; clone size: -; CDR3 length: 17; V gene: TRBV15; J gene: TRBJ1-4; CDR3 DNA: TGTGCCACCAGCCCTGGGGCATTGGCAGAAACTAATGAAAAACTGTTTTTT; CDR3 protein: CATSPGALAETNEKLFF
D gene: -; clone size: -; CDR3 length: 15; V gene: TRBV5-1; J gene: TRBJ2-7; CDR3 DNA: TGCGCCAGCAGCTTGCTACGGGAACCTCCCCGGGAGCAGTACTTC; CDR3 protein: CASSLLREPPREQYF
D gene: -; clone size: -; CDR3 length: 13; V gene: TRBV7-9; J gene: TRBJ1-2; CDR3 DNA: TGTGCCAGCTACCTCGGGACGGACTATGGCTACACCTTC; CDR3 protein: CASYLGTDYGYTF
D gene: -; clone size: -; CDR3 length: 14; V gene: TRBV7-9; J gene: TRBJ2-7; CDR3 DNA: TGTGCCAGCAGCTTAACCCAGAGCGTCTTTCGGCAGTACTTC; CDR3 protein: CASSLTQSVFRQYF
D gene: TRBD1; clone size: -; CDR3 length: 16; V gene: TRBV20-1; J gene: TRBJ1-1; CDR3 DNA: TGCAGTGCTAGAGATATCACCGGGACAGTGAACACTGAAGCTTTCTTT; CDR3 protein: CSARDITGTVNTEAFF